Listed below are T cell receptor beta chains from one sample, sequenced in a study of T-cell memory formation after mild COVID-19. TCRdb re-derived calls from the 5' RACE reads in MiXCR, one entry per CDR3 protein. The repertoire has approximately 560,000 distinct CDR3 sequences, about 18% of them found once; the top ten carry 8.1%. The sequencing sample was made of PBMCs or a T cell subset sorted from them (not recorded which). The receptors were gathered from an adult woman who had mild COVID-19 (a few samples of this study predate the infection). Cell type and time point are not known. Both conserved end residues are part of each CDR3. D genes are given only for firm matches. The listing skips clone size in some rows; elsewhere it reads once, few, many or a size class.

CASSTAQGNTQYF TGTGCCAGCAGCACAGCACAGGGGAATACGCAGTATTTT . TRBV7-2 TRBD1 13 TRBJ2-3
CASSLYPGELFF TGTGCCAGCAGCTTATACCCCGGGGAGCTGTTTTTT many TRBV7-3 . 12 TRBJ2-2
CASSYGPRRGGVETQYF TGTGCCAGCAGTTACGGGCCGAGGCGGGGGGGAGTAGAGACCCAGTACTTC . TRBV6-6 TRBD2 17 TRBJ2-5
CSARSLAVDTQYF TGCAGTGCTAGGAGCCTAGCAGTAGATACGCAGTATTTT . TRBV20-1 . 13 TRBJ2-3
CASSRLRGLGEQYF TGTGCCAGCAGCCGTCTTCGGGGGCTGGGGGAGCAGTACTTC few TRBV3-1 . 14 TRBJ2-7
CASTQSTFSYNEQFF TGTGCCAGCACCCAAAGTACTTTCTCCTACAATGAGCAGTTCTTC . TRBV12-3/TRBV12-4 . 15 TRBJ2-1
CASNTGQGPQETQYF TGTGCCAGCAACACCGGACAGGGTCCCCAAGAGACCCAGTACTTC once TRBV6-1 TRBD1 15 TRBJ2-5
CASSQEDGRLNTEAFF TGCGCCAGCAGCCAAGAGGACGGAAGGTTGAACACTGAAGCTTTCTTT few TRBV4-1 . 16 TRBJ1-1
CASSVGGRVSLDGYTF TGTGCCAGCAGCGTAGGTGGAAGGGTATCGTTGGATGGCTACACCTTC few TRBV9 . 16 TRBJ1-2
CSARDLAGGPYNEQFF TGCAGTGCTAGAGATCTAGCGGGAGGGCCTTACAATGAGCAGTTCTTC few TRBV20-1 TRBD2 16 TRBJ2-1
CASSTGTSGGYYEQYF TGCGCCAGCAGCACCGGGACTAGCGGGGGGTACTACGAGCAGTACTTC . TRBV5-1 TRBD2 16 TRBJ2-7
CSAERVLNTEAFF TGCAGCGCCGAACGGGTGTTGAACACTGAAGCTTTCTTT few TRBV29-1 . 13 TRBJ1-1
CASSPLEGTGYGYTF TGCGCCAGCAGCCCCCTTGAGGGAACCGGTTATGGCTACACCTTC few TRBV5-1 . 15 TRBJ1-2
CAWIGASYEQYF TGTGCCTGGATCGGGGCGTCCTACGAGCAGTACTTC . TRBV30 . 12 TRBJ2-7
CAISPEVGDEQYF TGTGCCATCAGCCCCGAAGTGGGTGACGAGCAGTACTTC few TRBV10-3 . 13 TRBJ2-7
CASSAPGGFTDTQYF TGTGCCAGCAGTGCCCCAGGGGGCTTCACAGATACGCAGTATTTT few TRBV25-1 TRBD1 15 TRBJ2-3
CSARDAGVGYTF TGCAGTGCTAGAGACGCCGGCGTAGGCTACACCTTC . TRBV20-1 . 12 TRBJ1-2
CASSFPQGSTEAFF TGCGCCAGCAGCTTCCCACAGGGTAGCACTGAAGCTTTCTTT . TRBV5-1 . 14 TRBJ1-1
CAWRPGPYEQYF TGTGCCTGGAGGCCAGGGCCCTACGAGCAGTACTTC few TRBV30 . 12 TRBJ2-7
CASSQGDGTSSYEQYF TGCGCCAGCAGCCAAGGTGACGGGACGAGCTCCTACGAGCAGTACTTC many TRBV4-3 . 16 TRBJ2-7
CASSYGTSGAYEQYF TGTGCCAGCAGTTACGGGACTAGCGGAGCCTACGAGCAGTACTTC few TRBV12-3/TRBV12-4 TRBD2 15 TRBJ2-7
CASSPPPGQGADTQYF TGCGCCAGCAGCCCCCCCCCGGGACAGGGTGCAGATACGCAGTATTTT . TRBV5-1 TRBD1 16 TRBJ2-3
CSVDPDRVRTDTQYF TGCAGCGTTGATCCAGACAGGGTGCGGACAGATACGCAGTATTTT . TRBV29-1 TRBD1 15 TRBJ2-3
CASSSLGEGSSYEQYF TGTGCCAGCAGTTCCTTAGGGGAGGGTAGCTCCTACGAGCAGTACTTC many TRBV6-5 TRBD2 16 TRBJ2-7
CASSAPDSANTGELFF TGTGCCAGCAGCGCTCCGGACAGCGCGAACACCGGGGAGCTGTTTTTT . TRBV9 . 16 TRBJ2-2
CASTRELYEQYF TGTGCCAGCACCCGGGAGCTCTACGAGCAGTACTTC . TRBV2 . 12 TRBJ2-7
CASSWGSSSYEQYF TGCGCCAGCAGCTGGGGATCGTCCTCCTACGAGCAGTACTTC few TRBV5-1 . 14 TRBJ2-7
CASSEARGYGELFF TGTGCCAGCAGTGAAGCCCGGGGGTACGGGGAGCTGTTTTTT few TRBV2 . 14 TRBJ2-2
CASSLEVWGYTF TGTGCCAGCAGCTTAGAGGTCTGGGGCTACACCTTC . TRBV7-9 . 12 TRBJ1-2
CASSFTGKSNNEQFF TGTGCCAGCAGCTTCACAGGTAAATCGAACAATGAGCAGTTCTTC few TRBV7-2 . 15 TRBJ2-1
CASSYSLRRTNTEAFF TGTGCCAGCAGTTACTCGCTGAGGAGGACGAACACTGAAGCTTTCTTT . TRBV6-5 . 16 TRBJ1-1
CASSPGQTLNNEQFF TGTGCCAGCTCACCGGGACAGACTCTTAACAATGAGCAGTTCTTC . TRBV18 TRBD1 15 TRBJ2-1
CASRLSGSTDTQYF TGTGCCAGCAGACTTAGCGGGAGCACAGATACGCAGTATTTT . TRBV12-3/TRBV12-4 TRBD2 14 TRBJ2-3
CASRAGGRNYGYTF TGTGCCAGCAGGGCCGGTGGCCGAAACTATGGCTACACCTTC few TRBV6-1 . 14 TRBJ1-2
CSVGAGQETQYF TGCAGCGTTGGAGCGGGTCAAGAGACCCAGTACTTC few TRBV29-1 . 12 TRBJ2-5
CSARDWDSGNSYNEQFF TGCAGTGCTAGAGATTGGGATAGCGGTAACTCCTACAATGAGCAGTTCTTC . TRBV20-1 . 17 TRBJ2-1
CATSPGNYGYTF TGTGCCACCAGTCCAGGCAACTATGGCTACACCTTC . TRBV24-1 . 12 TRBJ1-2
CASSLSAGAYNEQFF TGTGCCAGCAGTTTATCAGCGGGAGCCTACAATGAGCAGTTCTTC few TRBV27 TRBD2 15 TRBJ2-1
CATSDPGRAPFF TGTGCCACCAGTGACCCGGGACGGGCCCCTTTCTTT . TRBV24-1 . 12 TRBJ1-1
CATTMAQGRITDTQYF TGTGCCACTACGATGGCACAAGGCCGAATCACAGATACGCAGTATTTT few TRBV19 . 16 TRBJ2-3
CATSSERVSYNEQFF TGTGCCACCAGCAGTGAGCGGGTCTCCTACAATGAGCAGTTCTTC . TRBV15 . 15 TRBJ2-1
CASSEAANEQFF TGTGCCAGCAGTGAGGCAGCCAATGAGCAGTTCTTC many TRBV2 . 12 TRBJ2-1
CASSGGGDSQYEQYF TGTGCCAGCAGCGGAGGAGGGGACTCACAGTACGAGCAGTACTTC . TRBV11-3 . 15 TRBJ2-7
CSVEDYFGTSGNYNEQFF TGCAGCGTTGAAGATTATTTTGGCACTAGCGGGAATTACAATGAGCAGTTCTTC few TRBV29-1 TRBD2 18 TRBJ2-1
CASSNRQGNSPLHF TGTGCCAGCAGTAATAGACAGGGTAATTCACCCCTCCACTTT few TRBV6-6 TRBD1 14 TRBJ1-6
CASSPLVGGRSPLHF TGCGCCAGCAGCCCCCTTGTGGGGGGGCGATCACCCCTCCACTTT few TRBV4-1 . 15 TRBJ1-6
CASVDPSQLNYGYTF TGTGCCAGCGTAGACCCGTCACAGTTAAACTATGGCTACACCTTC . TRBV19 . 15 TRBJ1-2